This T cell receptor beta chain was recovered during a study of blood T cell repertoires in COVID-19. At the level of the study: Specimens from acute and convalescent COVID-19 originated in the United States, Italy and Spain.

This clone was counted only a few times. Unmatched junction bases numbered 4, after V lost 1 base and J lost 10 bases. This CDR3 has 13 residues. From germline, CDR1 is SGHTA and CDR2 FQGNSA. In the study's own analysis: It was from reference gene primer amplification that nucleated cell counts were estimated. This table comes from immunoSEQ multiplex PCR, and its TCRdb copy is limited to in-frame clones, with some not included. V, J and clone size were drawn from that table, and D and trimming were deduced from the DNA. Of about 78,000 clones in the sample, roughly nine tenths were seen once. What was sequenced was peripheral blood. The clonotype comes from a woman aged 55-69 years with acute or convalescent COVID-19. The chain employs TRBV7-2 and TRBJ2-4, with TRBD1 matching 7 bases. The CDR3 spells CASSLGQGRIQYF. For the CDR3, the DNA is TGTGCCAGCAGCTTAGGACAGGGACGGATTCAGTACTTC.